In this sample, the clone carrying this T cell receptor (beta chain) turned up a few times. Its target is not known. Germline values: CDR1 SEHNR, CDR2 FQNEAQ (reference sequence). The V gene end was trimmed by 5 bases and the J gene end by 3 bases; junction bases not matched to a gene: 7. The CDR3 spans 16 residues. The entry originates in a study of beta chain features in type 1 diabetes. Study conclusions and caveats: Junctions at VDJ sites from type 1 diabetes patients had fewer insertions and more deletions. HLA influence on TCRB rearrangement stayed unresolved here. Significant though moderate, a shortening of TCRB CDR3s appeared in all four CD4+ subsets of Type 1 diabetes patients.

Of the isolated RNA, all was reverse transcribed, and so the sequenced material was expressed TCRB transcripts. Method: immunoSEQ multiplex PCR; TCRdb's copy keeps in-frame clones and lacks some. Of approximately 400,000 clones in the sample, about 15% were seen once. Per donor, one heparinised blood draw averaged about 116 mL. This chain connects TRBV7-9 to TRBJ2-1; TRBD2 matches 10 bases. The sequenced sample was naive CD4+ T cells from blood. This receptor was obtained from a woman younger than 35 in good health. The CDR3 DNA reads TGTGCCAGCAGCCGACCTAGCGGGAGCATCTACAATGAGCAGTTCTTC. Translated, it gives CASSRPSGSIYNEQFF.